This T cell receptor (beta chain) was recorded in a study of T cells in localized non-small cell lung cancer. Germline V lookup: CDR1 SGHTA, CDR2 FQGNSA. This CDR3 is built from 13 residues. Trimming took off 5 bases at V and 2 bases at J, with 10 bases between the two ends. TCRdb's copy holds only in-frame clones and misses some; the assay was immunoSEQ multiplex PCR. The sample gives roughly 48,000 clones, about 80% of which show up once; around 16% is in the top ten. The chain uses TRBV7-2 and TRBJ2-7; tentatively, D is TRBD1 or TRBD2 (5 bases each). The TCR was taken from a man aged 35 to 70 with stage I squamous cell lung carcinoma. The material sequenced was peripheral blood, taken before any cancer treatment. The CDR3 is CASSHGTTYEQYF. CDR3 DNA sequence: TGTGCCAGCAGCCACGGGACCACCTACGAGCAGTACTTC.